This T cell receptor (beta chain) was captured in a study of molecular identifiers for immune sequencing clone quantification. Each CDR3 protein gets one entry after TCRdb re-called the PCR reads with MiXCR. The data contain around 480,000 distinct CDR3 sequences, about a fifth of them seen just once; the ten biggest clones take up approximately 0.8%. Worth noting for this clonotype: With a much larger clone just one base away, this may be a read error.

CDR1 is DFQATT and CDR2 is SNEGSKA in the germline V gene (reference sequence). This CDR3 is built from 13 residues. Sequencing was carried out using naive CD8+ T cells from blood, with Jurkat cell RNA spiked in. Stated subset: FACS-sorted CD8+CD4-CCR7+CD45RA+ naive T cells. V usage is TRBV20-1 and J usage is TRBJ1-1; 9 bases are shared with TRBD1. This clonotype was sampled from a human donor in good health. Some libraries in this study had Jurkat cell RNA spiked in. The CDR3 DNA sequence: TGCAGTGCTCTTCGGACAGGGGAGGCTGAAGCTTCCTTT. Translated: CSALRTGEAEASF.